One sample yielded the 9 T cell receptor beta chains listed below, sequenced in a study of CD8 T cells in Susac syndrome. RNA in amounts of roughly 0.5 to 1 ug was reverse transcribed with random hexamers. Via MiXCR, TCRdb re-called the immunoSEQ multiplex PCR reads, giving one row per CDR3 protein. The profile covers about 130,000 distinct CDR3 sequences, with around 94% appearing a single time and about 0.2% taken by the ten largest. The sequencing sample was made of CD8+ T cells from PBMCs. The receptors come from a human donor with Susac syndrome.

The V call is TRBV3-1, the J call TRBJ2-2; TRBD2 matches 7 bases. The CDR3 has 17 amino acids. Germline V gene lookup returns CDR1 LGHDT and CDR2 YNNKEL (reference sequence). J was trimmed by 0 bases and V by 1 base; bases with no gene match: 5. The CDR3 sequence: CASSQGQSGTNTGELFF. CDR3 nucleotide sequence: TGTGCCAGCAGCCAAGGCCAGAGCGGGACGAACACCGGGGAGCTGTTTTTT.

This chain connects TRBV7-9 to TRBJ1-5; no clear D gene. The V end was cut by 1 base, the J end by 5 bases, with 3 bases between. Germline V gene lookup returns CDR1 SEHNR and CDR2 FQNEAQ (reference sequence). The CDR3 sequence is 12 residues long. CDR3 coding DNA: TGTGCCAGCAGCTTAGTTGATCAGCCCCAGCATTTT. This gives the protein CASSLVDQPQHF.

The chain is built from TRBV15 and TRBJ2-3, with 7 bases lining up with TRBD1. The length of the CDR3 is 15 residues. V dropped 10 bases and J dropped 1; count of bases not matched to a gene: 11. Germline V CDR1 and CDR2: LNHNV, YYDKDF (reference sequence). The CDR3 loop reads CANRPHRGCTDTQYF. The CDR3 DNA reads TGTGCCAACAGGCCTCACAGGGGATGCACAGATACGCAGTATTTT. The variable domain in full, completed from reference TRBV15 and TRBJ2-3, reads DAMVIQNPRYQVTQFGKPVTLSCSQTLNHNVMYWYQQKSSQAPKLLFHYYDKDFNNEADTPDNFQSRRPNTSFCFLDIRSPGLGDTAMYLCANRPHRGCTDTQYFGPGTRLTVL.

CDR3 amino acids: CASSSDQASSYEQYF. The CDR3 DNA is TGTGCCAGCAGTTCTGACCAGGCAAGCTCCTACGAGCAGTACTTC. The chain recombines TRBV2 with TRBJ2-7, with D unclear. CDR1 and CDR2 (germline): SNHLY, FYNNEI. The V end lost 5 bases, the J end lost 0 bases, and 14 bases lay between the germline ends. The CDR3 covers 15 residues.

The CDR3 coding sequence is TGCGCCAGCAGCTTGGCGTCCAGGATCAGCTCCTACAATGAGCAGTTCTTC. Translating gives CASSLASRISSYNEQFF. The J gene is TRBJ2-1, the V gene TRBV5-1, with unresolved D. Germline CDR1 reads SGHRS; CDR2 reads YFSETQ. The length of the CDR3 is 17 residues. Trimming shortened V by 0 bases and J by 0 bases, and 13 bases separated the two germline ends. Full variable domain (missing parts from reference TRBV5-1 and TRBJ2-1): KAGVTQTPRYLIKTRGQQVTLSCSPISGHRSVSWYQQTPGQGLQFLFEYFSETQRNKGNFPGRFSGRQFSNSRSEMNVSTLELGDSALYLCASSLASRISSYNEQFFGPGTRLTVL.

The chain links TRBV12-3 or TRBV12-4 to TRBJ1-2; the D gene is possibly TRBD1 (5 bases). The CDR3 contains 12 residues. The germline V and J ends were trimmed by 6 bases and 6 bases, with 11 bases remaining between them. CDR3 sequence (DNA): TGTGCCAGCAGATCGGACATCCATGGCTACACCTTC. Amino acid sequence: CASRSDIHGYTF.

The chain is built from TRBV9 and TRBJ2-7, with 10 bases fitting TRBD2. Germline V gene data show CDR1 as SGDLS and CDR2 as YYNGEE. The V and J ends lost 0 bases and 3 bases, in that order; junction bases with no gene match: 0. The CDR3 runs 14 residues. The CDR3 bases are TGTGCCAGCAGCGTAGGGACTAGCGGCTACGAGCAGTACTTC. This encodes CASSVGTSGYEQYF. Complete variable domain (other parts from reference TRBV9 and TRBJ2-7): DSGVTQTPKHLITATGQRVTLRCSPRSGDLSVYWYQQSLDQGLQFLIQYYNGEERAKGNILERFSAQQFPDLHSELNLSSLELGDSALYFCASSVGTSGYEQYFGPGTRLTVT.

The rearrangement uses TRBV4-3 and TRBJ2-1; TRBD2 matches at 10 bases. This CDR3 spans 16 amino acids. With V trimmed by 0 bases and J by 6 bases, 5 bases remained unmatched. The germline gives CDR1 LGHNA, CDR2 YSLEER. In DNA form, the CDR3 reads TGCGCCAGCAGCCAAGATTCAGCGGGAGGGGCCAATGAGCAGTTCTTC. Translated, it gives CASSQDSAGGANEQFF.

This clonotype was observed a single time. The chain joins TRBV7-9 to TRBJ2-1, with 7 bases identical to TRBD1. The CDR3 covers 15 residues. CDR1 SEHNR and CDR2 FQNEAQ come from the germline V gene (reference sequence). V gave up 3 bases and J gave up 5 bases; unmatched junction bases: 7. The CDR3 DNA follows: TGTGCCAGCAGCTTTTTTGGCACAGGGGACAATGAGCAGTTCTTC. This codes for CASSFFGTGDNEQFF.